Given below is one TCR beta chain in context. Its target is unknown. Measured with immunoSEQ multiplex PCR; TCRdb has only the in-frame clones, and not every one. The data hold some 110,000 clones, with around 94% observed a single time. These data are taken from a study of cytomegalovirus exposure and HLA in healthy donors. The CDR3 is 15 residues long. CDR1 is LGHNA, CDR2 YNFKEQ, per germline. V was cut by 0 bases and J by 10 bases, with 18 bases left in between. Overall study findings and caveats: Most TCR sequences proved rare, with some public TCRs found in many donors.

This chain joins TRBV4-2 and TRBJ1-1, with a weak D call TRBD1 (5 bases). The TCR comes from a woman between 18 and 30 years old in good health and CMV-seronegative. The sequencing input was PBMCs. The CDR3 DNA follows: TGTGCCAGCAGCCAAGATGTCCTTCAGGGCGTTAGAGCTTTCTTT. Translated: CASSQDVLQGVRAFF.